This T cell receptor (beta chain) derives from a study of blood T cell repertoires in COVID-19. Study context: Italy, Spain and the United States were the sources of the convalescent and acute COVID-19 samples. T cells, B-cell-depleted T cells, or PBMCs supplied cDNA or gDNA.

The germline V gene has CDR1 LGHDT and CDR2 YNNKEL (reference sequence). V dropped 4 bases and J dropped 6 bases, with 8 bases sitting between them. The CDR3 extends over 12 amino acids. Measured with immunoSEQ multiplex PCR; TCRdb has only the in-frame clones, and not every one. The sample has 70,000 to 90,000 clones; 85% are singletons. The source material was peripheral blood. The rearrangement links TRBV3-1 (or the pseudogene TRBV3-2) to TRBJ2-3; possible D gene TRBD2, 5 bases. The origin of this receptor is a man aged 60-69 years with acute or convalescent COVID-19. In DNA, the CDR3 is TGTGCCAGCAGCCCCCCGGGGGATACGCAGTATTTT. This translates into CASSPPGDTQYF.